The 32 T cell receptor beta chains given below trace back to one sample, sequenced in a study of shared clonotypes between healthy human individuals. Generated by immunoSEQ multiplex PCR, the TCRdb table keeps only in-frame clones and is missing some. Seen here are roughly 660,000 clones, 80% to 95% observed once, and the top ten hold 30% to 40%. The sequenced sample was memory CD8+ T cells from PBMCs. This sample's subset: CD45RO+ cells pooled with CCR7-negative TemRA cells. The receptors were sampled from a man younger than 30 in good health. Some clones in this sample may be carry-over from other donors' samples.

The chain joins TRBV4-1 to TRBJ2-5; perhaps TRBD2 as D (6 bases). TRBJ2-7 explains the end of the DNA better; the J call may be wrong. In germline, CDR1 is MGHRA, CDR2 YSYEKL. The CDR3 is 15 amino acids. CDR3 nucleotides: TGCGCCAGCAGCCACCTAAGCGGGCCCAACTACGAGCAGTACTTC. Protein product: CASSHLSGPNYEQYF.

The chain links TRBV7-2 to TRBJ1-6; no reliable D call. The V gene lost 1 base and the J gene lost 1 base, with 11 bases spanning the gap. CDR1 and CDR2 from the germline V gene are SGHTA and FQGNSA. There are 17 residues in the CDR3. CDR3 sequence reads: CASSLERSGSYNSPLHF. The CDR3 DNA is TGTGCCAGCAGCTTAGAGAGGAGTGGTTCCTATAATTCACCCCTCCACTTT.

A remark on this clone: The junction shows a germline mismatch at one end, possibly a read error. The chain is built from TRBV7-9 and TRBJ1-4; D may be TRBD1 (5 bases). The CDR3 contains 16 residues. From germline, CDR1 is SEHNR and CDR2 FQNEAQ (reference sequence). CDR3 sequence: CASSGGAGTMDEKLFF. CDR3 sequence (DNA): TGTGCCAGCAGCGGTGGGGCTGGGACGATGGATGAGAAACTGTTTTTT.

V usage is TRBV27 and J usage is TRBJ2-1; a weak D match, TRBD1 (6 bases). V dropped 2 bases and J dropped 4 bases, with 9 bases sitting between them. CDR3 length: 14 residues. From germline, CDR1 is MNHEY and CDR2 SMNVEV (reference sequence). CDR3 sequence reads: CASSLVTGYNEQFF. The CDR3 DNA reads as TGTGCCAGCAGTTTAGTGACAGGATACAATGAGCAGTTCTTC.

The CDR3 loop is CASSLAPWRASDTQYF. As DNA, the CDR3 is TGTGCCAGCAGCTTAGCGCCATGGCGGGCATCAGATACGCAGTATTTT. This chain links TRBV7-2 with TRBJ2-3, with D maybe TRBD2 (5 bases). V gave up 0 bases and J gave up 4 bases, with 14 bases separating them. Germline CDR1 SGHTA, CDR2 FQGNSA. The CDR3 totals 16 residues.

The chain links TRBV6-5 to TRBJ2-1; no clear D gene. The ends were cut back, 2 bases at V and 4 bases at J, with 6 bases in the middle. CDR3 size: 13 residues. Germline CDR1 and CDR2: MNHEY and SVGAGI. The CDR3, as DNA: TGTGCCAGCAGTTACACCACGTACAATGAGCAGTTCTTC. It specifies CASSYTTYNEQFF.

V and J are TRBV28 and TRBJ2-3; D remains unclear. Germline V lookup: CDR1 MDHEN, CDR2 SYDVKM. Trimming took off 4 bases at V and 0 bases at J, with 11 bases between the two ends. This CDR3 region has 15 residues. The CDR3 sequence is CASSSRRESTDTQYF. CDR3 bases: TGTGCCAGCAGTTCCCGCCGAGAGAGCACAGATACGCAGTATTTT. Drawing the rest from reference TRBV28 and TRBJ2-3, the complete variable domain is DVKVTQSSRYLVKRTGEKVFLECVQDMDHENMFWYRQDPGLGLRLIYFSYDVKMKEKGDIPEGYSVSREKKERFSLILESASTNQTSMYLCASSSRRESTDTQYFGPGTRLTVL.

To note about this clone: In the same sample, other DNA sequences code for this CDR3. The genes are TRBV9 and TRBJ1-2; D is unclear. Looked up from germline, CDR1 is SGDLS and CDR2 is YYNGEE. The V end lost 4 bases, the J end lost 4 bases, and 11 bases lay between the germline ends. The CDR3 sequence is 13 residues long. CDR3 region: CASSSGGPYGYTF. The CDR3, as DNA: TGTGCCAGCAGCTCAGGTGGTCCCTATGGCTACACCTTC.

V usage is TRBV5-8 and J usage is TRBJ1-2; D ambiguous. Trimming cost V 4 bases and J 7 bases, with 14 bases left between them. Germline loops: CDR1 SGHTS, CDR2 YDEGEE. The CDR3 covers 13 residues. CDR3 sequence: CASSPGGWSGYTF. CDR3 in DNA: TGTGCCAGCAGCCCCGGCGGATGGTCTGGCTACACCTTC. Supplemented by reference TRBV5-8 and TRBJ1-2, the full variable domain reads EAGVTQSPTHLIKTRGQQATLRCSPISGHTSVYWYQQALGLGLQFLLWYDEGEERNRGNFPPRFSGRQFPNYSSELNVNALELEDSALYLCASSPGGWSGYTFGSGTRLTVV.

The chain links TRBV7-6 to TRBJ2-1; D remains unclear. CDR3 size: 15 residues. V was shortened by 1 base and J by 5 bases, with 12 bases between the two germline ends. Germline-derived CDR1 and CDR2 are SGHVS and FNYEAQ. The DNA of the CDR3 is TGTGCCAGCAGCTTAGAATCGGGCGGAAACAATGAGCAGTTCTTC. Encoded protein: CASSLESGGNNEQFF.

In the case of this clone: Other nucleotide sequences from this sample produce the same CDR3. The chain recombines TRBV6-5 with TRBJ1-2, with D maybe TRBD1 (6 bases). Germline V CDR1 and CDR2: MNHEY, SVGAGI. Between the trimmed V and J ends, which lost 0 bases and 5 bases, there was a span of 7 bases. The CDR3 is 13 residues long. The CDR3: CASSYSRGYGYTF. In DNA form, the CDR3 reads TGTGCCAGCAGTTACTCGAGGGGGTATGGCTACACCTTC.

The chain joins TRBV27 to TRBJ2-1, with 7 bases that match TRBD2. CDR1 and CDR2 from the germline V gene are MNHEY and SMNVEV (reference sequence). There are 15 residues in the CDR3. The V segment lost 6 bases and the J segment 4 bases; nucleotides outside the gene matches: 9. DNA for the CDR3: TGTGCCAGCAGGGGGGGGTTGATTCGTTACAATGAGCAGTTCTTC. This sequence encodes CASRGGLIRYNEQFF.

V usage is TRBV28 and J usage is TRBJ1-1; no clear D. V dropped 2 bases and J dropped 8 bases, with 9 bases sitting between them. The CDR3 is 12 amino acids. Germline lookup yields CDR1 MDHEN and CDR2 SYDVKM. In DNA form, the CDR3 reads TGTGCCAGCAGTTTAATAGGGAGCGAAGCTTTCTTT. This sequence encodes CASSLIGSEAFF.

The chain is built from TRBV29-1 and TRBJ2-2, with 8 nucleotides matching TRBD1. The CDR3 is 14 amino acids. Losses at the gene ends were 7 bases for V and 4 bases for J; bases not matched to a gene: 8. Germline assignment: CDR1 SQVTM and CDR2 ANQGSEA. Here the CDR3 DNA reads TGCAGCGGAAGGACAGGGAGTCGCACCGGGGAGCTGTTTTTT. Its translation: CSGRTGSRTGELFF.

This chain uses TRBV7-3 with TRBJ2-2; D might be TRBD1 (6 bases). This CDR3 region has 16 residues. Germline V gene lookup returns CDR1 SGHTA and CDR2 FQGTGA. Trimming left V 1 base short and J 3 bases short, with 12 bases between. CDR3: CASSLIPGEHTGELFF. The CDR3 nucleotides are TGTGCCAGCAGCTTAATCCCAGGGGAACACACCGGGGAGCTGTTTTTT.

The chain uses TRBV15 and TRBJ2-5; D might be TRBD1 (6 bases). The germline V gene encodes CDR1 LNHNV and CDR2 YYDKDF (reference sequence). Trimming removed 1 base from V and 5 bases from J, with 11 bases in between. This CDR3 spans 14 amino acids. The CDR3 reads CATSRGTGLETQYF. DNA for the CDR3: TGTGCCACCAGCAGAGGCACAGGGCTGGAGACCCAGTACTTC.

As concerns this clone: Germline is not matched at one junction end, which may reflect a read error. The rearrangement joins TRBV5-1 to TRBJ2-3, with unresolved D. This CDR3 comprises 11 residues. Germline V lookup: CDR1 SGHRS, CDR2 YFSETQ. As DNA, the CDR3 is TGTGCCAGCAGCTATGGGTATACGCAGTATTTT. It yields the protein CASSYGYTQYF.

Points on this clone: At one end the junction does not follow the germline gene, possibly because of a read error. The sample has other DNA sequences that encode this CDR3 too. The CDR3 nucleotides are TGCGCCAGCAGCTTCCCACAGGGGAGTGAAGCCTTCTTT. The encoded protein is CASSFPQGSEAFF. This chain joins TRBV5-1 and TRBJ1-1; 7 positions agree with TRBD1. The CDR3 length is 13 residues. Per the germline V gene, CDR1 is SGHRS and CDR2 is YFSETQ.

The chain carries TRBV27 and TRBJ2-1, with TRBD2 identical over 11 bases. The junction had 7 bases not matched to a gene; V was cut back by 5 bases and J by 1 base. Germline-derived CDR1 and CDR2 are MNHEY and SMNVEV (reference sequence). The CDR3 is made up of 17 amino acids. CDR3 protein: CASSAASGRRSYNEQFF. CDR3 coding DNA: TGTGCCAGCAGTGCTGCTAGCGGGAGGAGGTCCTACAATGAGCAGTTCTTC.

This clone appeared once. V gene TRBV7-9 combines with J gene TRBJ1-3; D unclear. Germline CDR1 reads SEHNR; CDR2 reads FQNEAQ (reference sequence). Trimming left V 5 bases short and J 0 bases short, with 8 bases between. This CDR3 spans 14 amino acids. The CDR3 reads CASSQAVSGNTIYF. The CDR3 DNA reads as TGTGCCAGCAGCCAGGCAGTCTCTGGAAACACCATATATTTT.

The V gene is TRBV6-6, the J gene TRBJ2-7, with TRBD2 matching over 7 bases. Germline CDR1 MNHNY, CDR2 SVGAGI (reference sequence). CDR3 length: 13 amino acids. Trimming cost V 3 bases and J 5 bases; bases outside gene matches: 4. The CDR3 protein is CASSYWGGNEQYF. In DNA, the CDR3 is TGTGCCAGCAGTTATTGGGGGGGGAACGAGCAGTACTTC.

CDR3 in DNA: TGTGCCAGCATACCTAGGAGCGGGGAGCTGTTTTTT. Protein: CASIPRSGELFF. J is TRBJ2-2 and V is TRBV11-2; D is unresolved. The CDR3 has 12 residues. The germline CDR1 and CDR2 sequences are SGHAT and FQNNGV. Deletions cut 7 bases from V and 7 bases from J, with 10 bases between.

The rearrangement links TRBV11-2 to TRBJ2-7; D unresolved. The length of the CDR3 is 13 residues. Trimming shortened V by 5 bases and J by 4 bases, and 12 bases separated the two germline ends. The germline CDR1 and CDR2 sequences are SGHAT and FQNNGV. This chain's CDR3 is CASSPPNSYEQYF. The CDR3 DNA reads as TGTGCCAGCAGCCCCCCTAATAGTTACGAGCAGTACTTC.

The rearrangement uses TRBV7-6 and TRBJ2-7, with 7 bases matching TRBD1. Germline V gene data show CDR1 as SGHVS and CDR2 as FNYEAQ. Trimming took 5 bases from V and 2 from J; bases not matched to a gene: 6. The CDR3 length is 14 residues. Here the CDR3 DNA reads TGTGCCAGCAGCCCAAGGGACAGAACCTACGAGCAGTACTTC. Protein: CASSPRDRTYEQYF.

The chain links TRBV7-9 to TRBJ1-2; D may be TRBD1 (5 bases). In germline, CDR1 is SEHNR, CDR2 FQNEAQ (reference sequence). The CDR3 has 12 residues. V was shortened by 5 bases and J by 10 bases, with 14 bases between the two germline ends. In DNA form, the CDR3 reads TGTGCCAGCAGCCCCAACCGAGGGACCTACACCTTC. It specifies CASSPNRGTYTF.

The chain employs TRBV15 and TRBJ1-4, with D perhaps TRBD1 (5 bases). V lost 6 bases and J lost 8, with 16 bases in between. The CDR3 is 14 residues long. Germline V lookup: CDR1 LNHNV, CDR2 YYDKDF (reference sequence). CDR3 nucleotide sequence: TGTGCCACCAGTAACCGCCGGGACGAAGAAAAACTGTTTTTT. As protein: CATSNRRDEEKLFF.

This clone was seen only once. The CDR3 reads CSSSGDVSYNEQFF. The CDR3 nucleotides are TGCAGCTCATCCGGGGACGTCTCCTACAATGAGCAGTTCTTC. V usage is TRBV29-1 and J usage is TRBJ2-1; D might be TRBD1 or TRBD2, each matching 5 bases. V was clipped by 8 bases and J by 0 bases, with 14 bases between them. Germline CDR1 is SQVTM and CDR2 is ANQGSEA. The CDR3 totals 14 residues.

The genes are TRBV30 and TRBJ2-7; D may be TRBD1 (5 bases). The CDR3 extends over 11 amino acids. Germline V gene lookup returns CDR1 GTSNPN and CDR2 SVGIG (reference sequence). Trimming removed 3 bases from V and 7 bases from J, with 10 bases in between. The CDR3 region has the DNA TGTGCCTGGAGCGCCTCAGGGGAGCAGTACTTC. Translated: CAWSASGEQYF.

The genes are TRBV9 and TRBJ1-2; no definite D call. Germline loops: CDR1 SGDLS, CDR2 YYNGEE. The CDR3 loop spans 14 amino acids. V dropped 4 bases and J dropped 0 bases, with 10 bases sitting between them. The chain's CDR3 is CASSRWGSNYGYTF. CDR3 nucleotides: TGTGCCAGCAGCAGGTGGGGATCTAACTATGGCTACACCTTC.

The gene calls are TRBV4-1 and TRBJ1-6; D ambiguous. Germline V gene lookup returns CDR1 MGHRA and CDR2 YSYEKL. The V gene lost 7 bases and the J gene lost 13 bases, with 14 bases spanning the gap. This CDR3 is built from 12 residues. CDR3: CASNFLGSPLHF. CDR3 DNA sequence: TGCGCCAGCAACTTCCTAGGGTCGCCCCTCCACTTT.

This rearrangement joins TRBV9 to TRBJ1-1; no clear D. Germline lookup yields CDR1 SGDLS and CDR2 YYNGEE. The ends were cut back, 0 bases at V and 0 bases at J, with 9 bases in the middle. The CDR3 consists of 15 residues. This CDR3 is CASSVGLLLNTEAFF. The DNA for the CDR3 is TGTGCCAGCAGCGTAGGCCTATTATTGAACACTGAAGCTTTCTTT.

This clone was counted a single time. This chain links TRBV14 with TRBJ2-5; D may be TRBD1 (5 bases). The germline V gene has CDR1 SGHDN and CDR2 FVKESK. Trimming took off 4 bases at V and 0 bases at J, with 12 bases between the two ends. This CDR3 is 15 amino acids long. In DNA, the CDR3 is TGTGCCAGCAGCCCCCGAAACAGGTACCAAGAGACCCAGTACTTC. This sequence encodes CASSPRNRYQETQYF.